This TCR beta chain was recorded in a study of beta chain features in type 1 diabetes. Study-wide results and caveats: These data did not resolve whether HLA type affects TCRB rearrangement. Individuals with type 1 diabetes displayed fewer insertions and more deletions at VDJ junctions. Shortening of TCRB CDR3s, moderate but significant, appeared in all four CD4+ subsets of Type 1 diabetes patients.

The CDR3 length is 13 residues. Trimming took 3 bases from V and 3 from J, leaving 9 bases between them. Per the germline V gene, CDR1 is LNHDA and CDR2 is SQIVND (reference sequence). Expressed TCRB transcripts were sequenced, since all the RNA that had been isolated was reverse transcribed. The method was immunoSEQ multiplex PCR; TCRdb's version includes in-frame clones alone and lacks a portion of them. In the table there are 130,000 to 150,000 clones, roughly an eighth of which are singletons. Sorted cells reached over 98% purity in every population. This clone was counted only a few times. The antigen is not known.

This receptor was taken from a man aged 18 to 35 with type 1 diabetes. The sample comprised central memory CD4+ T cells from blood. The V and J genes are TRBV19 and TRBJ2-7; D is possibly TRBD1 (6 bases). In nucleotides, the CDR3 is TGTGCCAGTAGTATCGGACAGAGCTACGAGCAGTACTTC. Translating gives CASSIGQSYEQYF. The whole variable domain, remainder taken from reference TRBV19 and TRBJ2-7, is DGGITQSPKYLFRKEGQNVTLSCEQNLNHDAMYWYRQDPGQGLRLIYYSQIVNDFQKGDIAEGYSVSREKKESFPLTVTSAQKNPTAFYLCASSIGQSYEQYFGPGTRLTVT.